This TCR beta chain derives from a study of early stage breast cancer tumors. Background on the study: Each sample averaged approximately 10-fold read coverage. Study-wide results and caveats: Compared with adjacent normal breast, tumors showed 2.5 to 3-fold denser, more clonal T cells. Commonly generated sequences made up most enriched TCRB sequences shared between patients.

A note on this clone: Its antigen remains unidentified.

The table came from immunoSEQ multiplex PCR; TCRdb's copy has only in-frame clones and leaves some out. The sample holds 50,000 to 65,000 clones, 75% to 95% seen once. Germline V gene lookup returns CDR1 KGHSH and CDR2 LQKENI. The CDR3 spans 14 residues. Trimming left V 0 bases short and J 3 bases short, with 9 bases between. V gene TRBV18 combines with J gene TRBJ2-7, with D maybe TRBD2 (5 bases). The clonotype originates from a person aged 65-85 years with breast cancer. Sequencing was carried out using blood. DNA of the CDR3: TGTGCCAGCTCACCACCAGAGGGAAGCTACGAGCAGTACTTC. This sequence encodes CASSPPEGSYEQYF.